The rows below give T cell receptor beta chains drawn from one sample of a study of T-cell reconstitution after alpha-beta-depleted transplantation in children. TCRdb redid the calling of the PCR reads with MiXCR, one entry per CDR3 protein. The sample shows about 370,000 distinct CDR3 sequences, 20% of them seen only once. Sequencing was performed on PBMCs from the stem cell graft donor, taken from the stem cell graft. All receptors derive from a human donor who donated a stem cell graft to a child with acute myeloid leukemia. CDR3s include the opening cysteine and the closing phenylalanine or tryptophan. Fields, in order: CDR3 DNA, CDR3 protein, D gene, J gene, V gene, clone size. A D gene is named only where the DNA matches it firmly. Size values are once, few and many counts, or a class for expanded clones, and some rows have none.

CDR3nt: TGCAGTGCAGTTCGAAGTTCAGGTCTCAAAAACATTCAGTACTTC; CDR3aa: CSAVRSSGLKNIQYF; d_gene: -; j_gene: TRBJ2-4; v_gene: TRBV20-1; abundance: few
CDR3nt: TGTGCCAGCAGTTTGAGGGAGAATCAGCCCCAGCATTTT; CDR3aa: CASSLRENQPQHF; d_gene: -; j_gene: TRBJ1-5; v_gene: TRBV27; abundance: few
CDR3nt: TGTGCCAGCAGTTCGGGCGGTGCCAACGAGCAGTACTTC; CDR3aa: CASSSGGANEQYF; d_gene: -; j_gene: TRBJ2-7; v_gene: TRBV27; abundance: -
CDR3nt: TGCGCCAGCAGCCCCAGGCCGCCTCGGAGCGTTCTTTACAATGAGCAGTTCTTC; CDR3aa: CASSPRPPRSVLYNEQFF; d_gene: -; j_gene: TRBJ2-1; v_gene: TRBV4-1; abundance: few
CDR3nt: TGCGCCAGCAGCTTTCCCGAATCCTACGAGCAGTACTTC; CDR3aa: CASSFPESYEQYF; d_gene: -; j_gene: TRBJ2-7; v_gene: TRBV5-1; abundance: few
CDR3nt: TGTGCCAGCAGCTTAGACACCGCTAGGGGGGTAGATACGCAGTATTTT; CDR3aa: CASSLDTARGVDTQYF; d_gene: -; j_gene: TRBJ2-3; v_gene: TRBV7-6; abundance: -
CDR3nt: TGTGCCAGCAGTTTAGGCAGACAGTATGAAGAGACCCAGTACTTC; CDR3aa: CASSLGRQYEETQYF; d_gene: -; j_gene: TRBJ2-5; v_gene: TRBV12-3/TRBV12-4; abundance: many
CDR3nt: TGCAGCGTTGATTCAGGGATGGGCTACACCTTC; CDR3aa: CSVDSGMGYTF; d_gene: -; j_gene: TRBJ1-2; v_gene: TRBV29-1; abundance: few
CDR3nt: TGTGCCAGCAGTTCCCCGAGACTAGGAGCACCAGATACGCAGTATTTT; CDR3aa: CASSSPRLGAPDTQYF; d_gene: -; j_gene: TRBJ2-3; v_gene: TRBV27; abundance: -
CDR3nt: TGTGCCAGCAGTTCCTGGGACAGGGAGGCCACTGAAGCTTTCTTT; CDR3aa: CASSSWDREATEAFF; d_gene: TRBD1; j_gene: TRBJ1-1; v_gene: TRBV12-3/TRBV12-4; abundance: -
CDR3nt: TGCAGTGCTCCGGACAGATTGAACACTGAAGCTTTCTTT; CDR3aa: CSAPDRLNTEAFF; d_gene: -; j_gene: TRBJ1-1; v_gene: TRBV20-1; abundance: many
CDR3nt: TGCAGCGTTAAGACAGGGGAGGAGACCCAGTACTTC; CDR3aa: CSVKTGEETQYF; d_gene: TRBD1; j_gene: TRBJ2-5; v_gene: TRBV29-1; abundance: -
CDR3nt: TGTGCCAGCAGCCAGGGGGACAGGGGGTTCTACGAGCAGTACTTC; CDR3aa: CASSQGDRGFYEQYF; d_gene: TRBD1; j_gene: TRBJ2-7; v_gene: TRBV7-9; abundance: once
CDR3nt: TGCAGTTCACCGGGGCAGCTCTCACTCTACTTCTCCTACAATGAGCAGTTCTTC; CDR3aa: CSSPGQLSLYFSYNEQFF; d_gene: -; j_gene: TRBJ2-1; v_gene: TRBV20-1; abundance: -
CDR3nt: TGTGCCAGCTCACGGTATGTGAGCTCCTACAATGAGCAGTTCTTC; CDR3aa: CASSRYVSSYNEQFF; d_gene: -; j_gene: TRBJ2-1; v_gene: TRBV18; abundance: -
CDR3nt: TGTGCCAGCAGCGACAGGGGCTTCAATCAGCCCCAGCATTTT; CDR3aa: CASSDRGFNQPQHF; d_gene: TRBD1; j_gene: TRBJ1-5; v_gene: TRBV2; abundance: -
CDR3nt: TGTGCCATCAGGGGTTTGAACAATGAGCAGTTCTTC; CDR3aa: CAIRGLNNEQFF; d_gene: -; j_gene: TRBJ2-1; v_gene: TRBV10-3; abundance: many
CDR3nt: TGTGCCACCAGTGACGTGACTAGCGGGAGCGTTACGCAGTATTTT; CDR3aa: CATSDVTSGSVTQYF; d_gene: TRBD2; j_gene: TRBJ2-3; v_gene: TRBV24-1; abundance: -
CDR3nt: TGCAGCGTTGCCTTGTCGGGAGCTTACAATGAGCAGTTCTTC; CDR3aa: CSVALSGAYNEQFF; d_gene: -; j_gene: TRBJ2-1; v_gene: TRBV29-1; abundance: few
CDR3nt: TGTGCCATAGGGAAAAGGGGTCTAGCGGGAACCAACACCGGGGAGCTGTTTTTT; CDR3aa: CAIGKRGLAGTNTGELFF; d_gene: TRBD2; j_gene: TRBJ2-2; v_gene: TRBV10-3; abundance: few
CDR3nt: TGTGCCAGCATTCCGACCGGGACTCAGCTTCAAGGGCCTCTCTACGAGCAGTACTTC; CDR3aa: CASIPTGTQLQGPLYEQYF; d_gene: -; j_gene: TRBJ2-7; v_gene: TRBV27; abundance: -
CDR3nt: TGCAGTGCTAGCCCACAGGGTAGCTCCTACAATGAGCAGTTCTTC; CDR3aa: CSASPQGSSYNEQFF; d_gene: -; j_gene: TRBJ2-1; v_gene: TRBV20-1; abundance: few
CDR3nt: TGCAGTGCTAGAGACCACTCTAGGTCTGTCTACAATGAGCAGTTCTTC; CDR3aa: CSARDHSRSVYNEQFF; d_gene: -; j_gene: TRBJ2-1; v_gene: TRBV20-1; abundance: many
CDR3nt: TGTGCCAGCAGTGACACTTCCTACGAGCAGTACTTC; CDR3aa: CASSDTSYEQYF; d_gene: -; j_gene: TRBJ2-7; v_gene: TRBV25-1; abundance: few
CDR3nt: TGTGCCAGCAGTTACGATTCTAGCGGGAGTCAGACCCAGTACTTC; CDR3aa: CASSYDSSGSQTQYF; d_gene: TRBD2; j_gene: TRBJ2-5; v_gene: TRBV6-5; abundance: many
CDR3nt: TGCAGTGCGGTCCGGGAGTCCACACACAATGAGCAGTTCTTC; CDR3aa: CSAVRESTHNEQFF; d_gene: -; j_gene: TRBJ2-1; v_gene: TRBV20-1; abundance: many
CDR3nt: TGTGCCAGCAGTTTAGGACAGAAGGGTGCTGAAGCTTTCTTT; CDR3aa: CASSLGQKGAEAFF; d_gene: -; j_gene: TRBJ1-1; v_gene: TRBV12-3/TRBV12-4; abundance: -
CDR3nt: TGCGCCAGCAGATTAGCCCCCGTGGCCGCCCGGAGTGAGCAGTTCTTC; CDR3aa: CASRLAPVAARSEQFF; d_gene: -; j_gene: TRBJ2-1; v_gene: TRBV5-1; abundance: -
CDR3nt: TGTGCCAGCAGCGTACCTAGCGGGAGGGCTATCAATGAGCAGTTCTTC; CDR3aa: CASSVPSGRAINEQFF; d_gene: TRBD2; j_gene: TRBJ2-1; v_gene: TRBV9; abundance: -
CDR3nt: TGTGCCAGCAGCTTAGTTGGGGGTGGGGCCAACGTCCTGACTTTC; CDR3aa: CASSLVGGGANVLTF; d_gene: -; j_gene: TRBJ2-6; v_gene: TRBV7-3; abundance: -
CDR3nt: TGTGCCACCAGCCCAGGACAGGGGATAAATGAGCAGTTCTTC; CDR3aa: CATSPGQGINEQFF; d_gene: TRBD1; j_gene: TRBJ2-1; v_gene: TRBV24-1; abundance: -
CDR3nt: TGTGCCAGCAACAGGGACAGGGCTAACATTCAGTACTTC; CDR3aa: CASNRDRANIQYF; d_gene: TRBD1; j_gene: TRBJ2-4; v_gene: TRBV28; abundance: -
CDR3nt: TGTGCCAGCAGCCAAGATTGGGGACTAGGGGGTGAGCAGTTCTTC; CDR3aa: CASSQDWGLGGEQFF; d_gene: TRBD2; j_gene: TRBJ2-1; v_gene: TRBV4-2; abundance: -
CDR3nt: TGCAGCGTTGAAGAGGCAGGACCCCTCTATGGCTACACCTTC; CDR3aa: CSVEEAGPLYGYTF; d_gene: -; j_gene: TRBJ1-2; v_gene: TRBV29-1; abundance: few
CDR3nt: TGCAGTGCTAGGCGGGACTCCTACGAGCAGTACTTC; CDR3aa: CSARRDSYEQYF; d_gene: -; j_gene: TRBJ2-7; v_gene: TRBV20-1; abundance: many
CDR3nt: TGTGCCAGCAGTTTGGTCGAGTCCCGAGAGACCCAGTACTTC; CDR3aa: CASSLVESRETQYF; d_gene: -; j_gene: TRBJ2-5; v_gene: TRBV12-3/TRBV12-4; abundance: few
CDR3nt: TGTGCCAGCAGTTTATCCGGGACAGGGGGCCTGAGCTCCTACGAGCAGTACTTC; CDR3aa: CASSLSGTGGLSSYEQYF; d_gene: TRBD1; j_gene: TRBJ2-7; v_gene: TRBV28; abundance: -
CDR3nt: TGTGCCAGCAGCCCGCGGGGGCAACGAGAGACCCAGTACTTC; CDR3aa: CASSPRGQRETQYF; d_gene: -; j_gene: TRBJ2-5; v_gene: TRBV6-2/TRBV6-3; abundance: -
CDR3nt: TGTGCCAGCAGTGAGGCCTCCGGGACTAGCTCCTACGAGCAGTACTTC; CDR3aa: CASSEASGTSSYEQYF; d_gene: TRBD2; j_gene: TRBJ2-7; v_gene: TRBV25-1; abundance: -
CDR3nt: TGTGCCAGCAGTTCCGTAGCGGGACCGACCAAAAACATTCAGTACTTC; CDR3aa: CASSSVAGPTKNIQYF; d_gene: TRBD2; j_gene: TRBJ2-4; v_gene: TRBV27; abundance: few
CDR3nt: TGTGCCAGCTCACCCGAGGGGCGCGAGCAGTACTTC; CDR3aa: CASSPEGREQYF; d_gene: -; j_gene: TRBJ2-7; v_gene: TRBV18; abundance: -
CDR3nt: TGTGCCAGCAGATCCCCCGACAGGGCTTACGAGCAGTACTTC; CDR3aa: CASRSPDRAYEQYF; d_gene: TRBD1; j_gene: TRBJ2-7; v_gene: TRBV28; abundance: few
CDR3nt: TGCAGTGTAGGACTAGCGGGAGATGAGCAGTTCTTC; CDR3aa: CSVGLAGDEQFF; d_gene: TRBD2; j_gene: TRBJ2-1; v_gene: TRBV20-1; abundance: many
CDR3nt: TGTGCCAGCAGCCCCCTAAGCTCTGGAAACACCATATATTTT; CDR3aa: CASSPLSSGNTIYF; d_gene: -; j_gene: TRBJ1-3; v_gene: TRBV11-2; abundance: few
CDR3nt: TGTGCCATCAGCACAGGTACCGAGCAGTACTTC; CDR3aa: CAISTGTEQYF; d_gene: -; j_gene: TRBJ2-7; v_gene: TRBV10-3; abundance: -
CDR3nt: TGTGCCAGCAGCTTAGGGGGCGGGGGGCGGTCCCACGAGCAGTACTTC; CDR3aa: CASSLGGGGRSHEQYF; d_gene: TRBD2; j_gene: TRBJ2-7; v_gene: TRBV7-9; abundance: -
CDR3nt: TGTGCCAGCAGTTCAATAGGACAGGGGGAAAACATTCAGTACTTC; CDR3aa: CASSSIGQGENIQYF; d_gene: TRBD1; j_gene: TRBJ2-4; v_gene: TRBV28; abundance: few
CDR3nt: TGCAGCGTTGGCCGGGAACTGAACACTGAAGCTTTCTTT; CDR3aa: CSVGRELNTEAFF; d_gene: -; j_gene: TRBJ1-1; v_gene: TRBV29-1; abundance: many
CDR3nt: TGCAGCGTTTTGACTAGCGGCCGCTACAATGAGCAGTTCTTC; CDR3aa: CSVLTSGRYNEQFF; d_gene: TRBD2; j_gene: TRBJ2-1; v_gene: TRBV29-1; abundance: many
CDR3nt: TGTGCCATCAGTGCCTGGAGCGGCCACTCCTACGAGCAGTACTTC; CDR3aa: CAISAWSGHSYEQYF; d_gene: -; j_gene: TRBJ2-7; v_gene: TRBV10-3; abundance: -
CDR3nt: TGTGCCAGCAGCTTGGACAGGGTGAAGCAGTACTTC; CDR3aa: CASSLDRVKQYF; d_gene: TRBD1; j_gene: TRBJ2-7; v_gene: TRBV12-3/TRBV12-4; abundance: many
CDR3nt: TGTGCCAGCAGCAACAGGGAGAAATCCTACGAGCAGTACTTC; CDR3aa: CASSNREKSYEQYF; d_gene: -; j_gene: TRBJ2-7; v_gene: TRBV2; abundance: few
CDR3nt: TGTGCCAGCATTTCGAGTACCGGGGAGCTGTTTTTT; CDR3aa: CASISSTGELFF; d_gene: -; j_gene: TRBJ2-2; v_gene: TRBV28; abundance: -
CDR3nt: TGCAGTGCTTCAGACGTTCTCGCCTATGGCTACACCTTC; CDR3aa: CSASDVLAYGYTF; d_gene: -; j_gene: TRBJ1-2; v_gene: TRBV20-1; abundance: few
CDR3nt: TGCAGTGCTAGTGGACAGGCCCCGTGGGTATACAATGAGCAGTTCTTC; CDR3aa: CSASGQAPWVYNEQFF; d_gene: TRBD1; j_gene: TRBJ2-1; v_gene: TRBV20-1; abundance: -
CDR3nt: TGTGCGTCTAAGCGGGATTTTTACCAAGAGACCCAGTACTTC; CDR3aa: CASKRDFYQETQYF; d_gene: TRBD2; j_gene: TRBJ2-5; v_gene: TRBV7-6; abundance: many
CDR3nt: TGTGCCAGTAGTAAAGGGACTAGCGGGAATGAGCAGTTCTTC; CDR3aa: CASSKGTSGNEQFF; d_gene: TRBD2; j_gene: TRBJ2-1; v_gene: TRBV19; abundance: few
CDR3nt: TGTGCCAGCCAGCCGGGTGGGCTAGCGGCCAATGAGCAGTTCTTC; CDR3aa: CASQPGGLAANEQFF; d_gene: TRBD2; j_gene: TRBJ2-1; v_gene: TRBV7-9; abundance: -